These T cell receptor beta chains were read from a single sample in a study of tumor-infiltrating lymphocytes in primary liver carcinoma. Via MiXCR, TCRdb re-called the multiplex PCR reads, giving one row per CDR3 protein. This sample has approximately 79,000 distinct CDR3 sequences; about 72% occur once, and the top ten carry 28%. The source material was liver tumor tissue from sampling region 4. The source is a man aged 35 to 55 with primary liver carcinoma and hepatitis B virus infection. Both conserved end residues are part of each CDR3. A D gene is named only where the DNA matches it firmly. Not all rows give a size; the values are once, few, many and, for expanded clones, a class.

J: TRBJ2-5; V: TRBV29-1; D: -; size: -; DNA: TGCGGCGTTGGGAGACAGGCCCAAGAGACCCGGTACTTC; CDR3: CGVGRQAQETRYF
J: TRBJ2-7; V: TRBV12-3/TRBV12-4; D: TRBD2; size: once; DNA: TGCGCCAGCGAACCGGAACTAGCGGGCAGCTACTACGGGCAGTACTTC; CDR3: CASEPELAGSYYGQYF
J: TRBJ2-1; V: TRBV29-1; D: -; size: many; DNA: TGCAGCGTCAGAGGGGACTCCTACAATGAGCAGTTCTTC; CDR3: CSVRGDSYNEQFF
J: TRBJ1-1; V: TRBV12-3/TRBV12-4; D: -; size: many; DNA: TGTGCCAGCAGTTTAGCACAGTACACTGAAGCTTTCTTT; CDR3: CASSLAQYTEAFF
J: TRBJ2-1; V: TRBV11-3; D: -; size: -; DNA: TGTGCCAGCAGCTTAGTTGGGCAGGGCAATCAGTTCTTC; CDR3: CASSLVGQGNQFF
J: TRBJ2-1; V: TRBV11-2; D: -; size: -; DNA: TGTGCCAGCATCCGGGGCTCTGGGGATGAGCAGTTCTTC; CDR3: CASIRGSGDEQFF
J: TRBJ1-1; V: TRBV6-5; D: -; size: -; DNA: TGCGCCAGCAGTCACGCGGGACCCCGGGATGAGGCTGAAGCTTTCTTT; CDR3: CASSHAGPRDEAEAFF
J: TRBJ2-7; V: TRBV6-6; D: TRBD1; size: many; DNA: TGTGCCAGCAGGGATCACGGGACAGGGTCCTACGAGCAGTACTTC; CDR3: CASRDHGTGSYEQYF
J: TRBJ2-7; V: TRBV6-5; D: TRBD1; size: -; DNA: TGTGCCGGCAGGCCTGCACGGGACAGGCACTACGAGCAGTACTTC; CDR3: CAGRPARDRHYEQYF
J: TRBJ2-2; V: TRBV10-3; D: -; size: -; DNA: TGTGTCATAAGTGAGGGTTCCGGGGAGCTGTTTTTT; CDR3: CVISEGSGELFF
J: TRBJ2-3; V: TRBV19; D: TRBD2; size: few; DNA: TGTGCCAGTAGTATTCTAGCGGTGCACACAGATACGCAGTATTTT; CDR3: CASSILAVHTDTQYF
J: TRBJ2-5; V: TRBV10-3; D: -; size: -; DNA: TGTGCCGTCAGTCTGGACAAACAGACCAAGTACTTC; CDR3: CAVSLDKQTKYF
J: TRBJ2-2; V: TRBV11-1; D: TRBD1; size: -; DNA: TGTGCCAGCAACATACAAAGACAGGGGAAAATCGGGGAGCTGTTTTTT; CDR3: CASNIQRQGKIGELFF
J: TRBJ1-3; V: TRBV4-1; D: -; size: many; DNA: TGCGCCAGCAGCCGTGGTAACTCTGGAAACACCATATATTTT; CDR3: CASSRGNSGNTIYF
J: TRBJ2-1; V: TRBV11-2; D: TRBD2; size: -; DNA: TGTGCCAGCAGCTACTCTTCAACTAGCGGGGGGAATGAGCAGTTCTTC; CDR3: CASSYSSTSGGNEQFF
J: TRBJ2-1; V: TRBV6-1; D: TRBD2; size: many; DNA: TGTGCCATCGGACTAGCGGGAGGCTCCTACAATGAGCAGTTCTTC; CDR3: CAIGLAGGSYNEQFF
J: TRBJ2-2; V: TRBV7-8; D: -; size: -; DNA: TGTACCAGCAACTTACTAGCGAACACCGGGGAGCTGTTTTTT; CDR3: CTSNLLANTGELFF
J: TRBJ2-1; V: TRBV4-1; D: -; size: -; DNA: TGTGTCAGCAGCCAAGATAGGCCGAGTAGCTCCTGCAATGAGCAGTTCTTC; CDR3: CVSSQDRPSSSCNEQFF
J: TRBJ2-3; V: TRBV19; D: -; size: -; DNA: TGTGCCAGTCGACAGTCCGGGGTTACGCACTATTTT; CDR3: CASRQSGVTHYF
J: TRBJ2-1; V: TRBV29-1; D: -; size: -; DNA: TGCAGCACGGGGCCTCCTTCCAGCTCCTACATTGAGCAGTTCTTC; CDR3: CSTGPPSSSYIEQFF
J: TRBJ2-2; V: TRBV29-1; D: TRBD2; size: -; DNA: TGCAGCGCTGAGGACGCCGCGGGAGCCCCCGGGGAGCTCTTTTTT; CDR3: CSAEDAAGAPGELFF
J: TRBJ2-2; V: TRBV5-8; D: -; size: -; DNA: TGTGCCAGCAGCTTGCAGAGGGGATTCGGGGAGCTGTTTTTT; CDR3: CASSLQRGFGELFF
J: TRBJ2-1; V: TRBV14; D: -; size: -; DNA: TGTGCCAGCAACCGGTTCTACAATGAACAGTTCTTC; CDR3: CASNRFYNEQFF
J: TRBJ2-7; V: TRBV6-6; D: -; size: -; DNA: TGTGCCACCTTCCTCGGCGGCGAGCTGTACTTC; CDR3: CATFLGGELYF
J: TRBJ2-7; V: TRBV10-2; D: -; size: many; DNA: TGCGCCAGCAGTGAGTCTTCGGGTTATGCCTACGAGCAGTACTTC; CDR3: CASSESSGYAYEQYF
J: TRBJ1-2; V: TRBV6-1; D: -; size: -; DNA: TGTGCCAGGATTAGGGACGGATACTATGGCTACACCTTC; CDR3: CARIRDGYYGYTF
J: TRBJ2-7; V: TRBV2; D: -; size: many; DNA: TGTGCCAGCAGCACCCAAAGATTATACGAGCAGTACTTC; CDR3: CASSTQRLYEQYF
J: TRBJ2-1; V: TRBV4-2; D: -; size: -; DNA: TGTGCCAGCAGCCCAACGGCTATTAACAATGAGCAGTTCTTC; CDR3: CASSPTAINNEQFF
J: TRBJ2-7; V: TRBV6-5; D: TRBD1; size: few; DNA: TGTGCCAGCAGTTACCTAACAGGGGGCGAAAACTACGAGCAGTACTTC; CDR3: CASSYLTGGENYEQYF
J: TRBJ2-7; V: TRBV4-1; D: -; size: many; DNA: TGCGCCAGCAGCCAAAGGTACAAGGCCCATACCTACGAGCAGTACTTC; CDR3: CASSQRYKAHTYEQYF
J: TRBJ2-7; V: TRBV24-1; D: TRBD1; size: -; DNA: TGTGCCACCAGTGAGCCGGGACAGGGGAGGAACGAGCAGTACTTC; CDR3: CATSEPGQGRNEQYF
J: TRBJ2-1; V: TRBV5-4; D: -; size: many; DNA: TGTGCCAGCAGCGCCGGTTACAGCTCCTACAATGAGCAGTTCTTC; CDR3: CASSAGYSSYNEQFF